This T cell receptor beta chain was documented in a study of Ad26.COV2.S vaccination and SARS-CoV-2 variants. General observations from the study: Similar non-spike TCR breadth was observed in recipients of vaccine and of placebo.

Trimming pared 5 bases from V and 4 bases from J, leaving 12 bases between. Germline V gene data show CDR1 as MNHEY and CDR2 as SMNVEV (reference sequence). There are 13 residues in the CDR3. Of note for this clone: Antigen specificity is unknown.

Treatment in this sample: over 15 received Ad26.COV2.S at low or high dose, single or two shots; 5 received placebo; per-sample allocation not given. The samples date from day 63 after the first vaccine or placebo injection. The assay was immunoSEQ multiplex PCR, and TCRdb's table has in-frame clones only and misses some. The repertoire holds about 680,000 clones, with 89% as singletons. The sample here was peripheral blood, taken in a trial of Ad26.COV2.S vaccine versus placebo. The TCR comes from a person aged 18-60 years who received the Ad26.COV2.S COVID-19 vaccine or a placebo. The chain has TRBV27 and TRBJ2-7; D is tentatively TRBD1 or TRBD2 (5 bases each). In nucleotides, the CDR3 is TGTGCCAGCAGTACTCGGGACCGTTACGAGCAGTACTTC. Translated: CASSTRDRYEQYF.